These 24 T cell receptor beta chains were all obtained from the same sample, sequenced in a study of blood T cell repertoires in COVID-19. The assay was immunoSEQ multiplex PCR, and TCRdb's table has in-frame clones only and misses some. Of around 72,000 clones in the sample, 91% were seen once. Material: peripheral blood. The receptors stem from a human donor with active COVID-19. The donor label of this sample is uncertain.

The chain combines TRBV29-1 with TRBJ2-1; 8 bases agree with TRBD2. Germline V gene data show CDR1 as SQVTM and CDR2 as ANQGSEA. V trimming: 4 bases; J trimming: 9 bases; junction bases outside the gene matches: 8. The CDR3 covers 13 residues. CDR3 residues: CSVAILLAVEQFF. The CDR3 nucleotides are TGCAGCGTTGCTATTTTACTAGCGGTTGAGCAGTTCTTC.

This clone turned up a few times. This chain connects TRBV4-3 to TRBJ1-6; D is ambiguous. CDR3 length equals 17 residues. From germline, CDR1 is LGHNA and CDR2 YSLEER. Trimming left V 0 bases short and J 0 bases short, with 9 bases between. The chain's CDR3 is CASSQDYPSSYNSPLHF. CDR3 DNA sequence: TGCGCCAGCAGCCAAGATTATCCGAGCTCCTATAATTCACCCCTCCACTTT.

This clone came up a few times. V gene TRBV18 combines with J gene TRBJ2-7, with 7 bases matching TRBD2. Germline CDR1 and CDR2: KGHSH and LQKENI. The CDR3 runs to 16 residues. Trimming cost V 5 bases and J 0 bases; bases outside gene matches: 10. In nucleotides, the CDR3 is TGTGCCAGCTCATCCCGCCCGAGCGGGGCCTCCTACGAGCAGTACTTC. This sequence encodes CASSSRPSGASYEQYF.

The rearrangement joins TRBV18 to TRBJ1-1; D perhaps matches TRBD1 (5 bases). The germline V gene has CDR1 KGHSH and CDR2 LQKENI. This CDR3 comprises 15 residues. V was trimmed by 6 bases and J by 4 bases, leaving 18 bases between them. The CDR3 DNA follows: TGTGCCAGCTCCCTTTCAGGGAGGGCCGGCACTGAAGCTTTCTTT. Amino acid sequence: CASSLSGRAGTEAFF.

CDR3 sequence: CASSKSQMTTGEAFF. The CDR3 DNA is TGTGCCAGCAGCAAAAGCCAGATGACAACAGGTGAAGCTTTCTTT. This rearrangement joins TRBV7-2 to TRBJ1-1, with TRBD1 as a possible D gene (5 bases). The CDR3 is 15 residues long. V was trimmed by 5 bases and J by 7 bases, leaving 20 bases between them. Per germline, CDR1 SGHTA and CDR2 FQGNSA.

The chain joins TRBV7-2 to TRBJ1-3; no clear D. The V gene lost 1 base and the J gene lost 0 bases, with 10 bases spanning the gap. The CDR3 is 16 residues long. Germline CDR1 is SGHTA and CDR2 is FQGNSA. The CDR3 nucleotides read TGTGCCAGCAGCTTAGACAGTACCTCCTCTGGAAACACCATATATTTT. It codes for CASSLDSTSSGNTIYF. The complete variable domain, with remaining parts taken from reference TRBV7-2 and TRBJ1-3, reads GAGVSQSPSNKVTEKGKDVELRCDPISGHTALYWYRQSLGQGLEFLIYFQGNSAPDKSGLPSDRFSAERTGGSVSTLTIQRTQQEDSAVYLCASSLDSTSSGNTIYFGEGSWLTVV.

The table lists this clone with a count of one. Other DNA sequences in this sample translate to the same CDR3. The CDR3 DNA reads TGTGCCAGCAGTTTGACCGGAGGCGCAGATACGCAGTATTTT. It yields the protein CASSLTGGADTQYF. The rearrangement joins TRBV28 to TRBJ2-3; the D gene is possibly TRBD2 (5 bases). This CDR3 contains 14 residues. V gave up 3 bases and J gave up 4 bases, with 11 bases separating them. The V gene's germline CDR1 is MDHEN and CDR2 SYDVKM.

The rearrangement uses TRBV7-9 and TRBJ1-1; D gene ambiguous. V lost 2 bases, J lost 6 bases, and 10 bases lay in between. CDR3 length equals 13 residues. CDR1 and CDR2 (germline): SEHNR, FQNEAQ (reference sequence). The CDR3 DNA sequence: TGTGCCAGCAGCTTACGCACAGTAGCTGAAGCTTTCTTT. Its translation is CASSLRTVAEAFF. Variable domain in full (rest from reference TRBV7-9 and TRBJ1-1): DTGVSQNPRHKITKRGQNVTFRCDPISEHNRLYWYRQTLGQGPEFLTYFQNEAQLEKSRLLSDRFSAERPKGSFSTLEIQRTEQGDSAMYLCASSLRTVAEAFFGQGTRLTVV.

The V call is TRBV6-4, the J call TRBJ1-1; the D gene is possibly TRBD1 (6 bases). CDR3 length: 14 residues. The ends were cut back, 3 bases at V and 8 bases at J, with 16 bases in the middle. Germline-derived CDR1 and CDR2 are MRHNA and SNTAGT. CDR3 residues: CASSDSPGTREAFF. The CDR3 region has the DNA TGTGCCAGCAGTGATTCCCCCGGGACAAGGGAAGCTTTCTTT.

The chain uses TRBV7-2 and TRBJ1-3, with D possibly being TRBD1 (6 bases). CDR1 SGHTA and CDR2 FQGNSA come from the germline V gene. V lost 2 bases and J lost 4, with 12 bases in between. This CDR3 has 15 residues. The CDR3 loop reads CASSLRGAGGNTIYF. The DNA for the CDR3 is TGTGCCAGCAGCTTACGGGGGGCAGGAGGAAACACCATATATTTT.

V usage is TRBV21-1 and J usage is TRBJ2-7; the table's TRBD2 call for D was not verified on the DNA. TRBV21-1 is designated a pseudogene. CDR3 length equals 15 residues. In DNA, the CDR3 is TGTGCCAGCAACGGTAGGGGACTAGCGTACCACGAGCAGTACTTC. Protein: CASNGRGLAYHEQYF.

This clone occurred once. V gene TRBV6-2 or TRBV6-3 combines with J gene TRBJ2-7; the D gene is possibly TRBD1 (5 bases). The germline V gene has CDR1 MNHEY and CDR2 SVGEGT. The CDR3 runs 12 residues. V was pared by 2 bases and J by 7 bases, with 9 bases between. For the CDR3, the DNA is TGTGCCAGCAGTTACACAGGCAGAGAGCAGTACTTC. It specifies CASSYTGREQYF.

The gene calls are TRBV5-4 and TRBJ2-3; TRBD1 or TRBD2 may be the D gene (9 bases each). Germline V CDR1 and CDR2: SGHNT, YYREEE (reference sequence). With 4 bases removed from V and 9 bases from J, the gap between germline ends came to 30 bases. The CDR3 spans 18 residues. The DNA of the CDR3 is TGTGCCAGCAGCGCCGGGACAGGGATGGCTAGCGGGAATCCGACGCAGTATTTT. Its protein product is CASSAGTGMASGNPTQYF. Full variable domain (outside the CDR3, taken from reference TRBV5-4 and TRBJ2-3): ETGVTQSPTHLIKTRGQQVTLRCSSQSGHNTVSWYQQALGQGPQFIFQYYREEENGRGNFPPRFSGLQFPNYSSELNVNALELDDSALYLCASSAGTGMASGNPTQYFGPGTRLTVL.

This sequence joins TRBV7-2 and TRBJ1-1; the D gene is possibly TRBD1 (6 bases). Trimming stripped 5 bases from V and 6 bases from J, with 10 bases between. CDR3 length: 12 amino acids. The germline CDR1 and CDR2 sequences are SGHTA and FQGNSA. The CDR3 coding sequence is TGTGCCAGCAGCATCAACAGGGCTGAAGCTTTCTTT. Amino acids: CASSINRAEAFF. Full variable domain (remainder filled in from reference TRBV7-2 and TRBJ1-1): GAGVSQSPSNKVTEKGKDVELRCDPISGHTALYWYRQSLGQGLEFLIYFQGNSAPDKSGLPSDRFSAERTGGSVSTLTIQRTQQEDSAVYLCASSINRAEAFFGQGTRLTVV.

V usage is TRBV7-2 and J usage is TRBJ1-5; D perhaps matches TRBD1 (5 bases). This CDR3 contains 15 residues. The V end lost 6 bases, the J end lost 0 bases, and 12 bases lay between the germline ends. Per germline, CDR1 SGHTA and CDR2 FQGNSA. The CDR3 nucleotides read TGTGCCAGCAGTGGGGGGGGATATAGCAATCAGCCCCAGCATTTT. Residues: CASSGGGYSNQPQHF. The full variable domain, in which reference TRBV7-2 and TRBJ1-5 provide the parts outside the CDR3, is GAGVSQSPSNKVTEKGKDVELRCDPISGHTALYWYRQSLGQGLEFLIYFQGNSAPDKSGLPSDRFSAERTGGSVSTLTIQRTQQEDSAVYLCASSGGGYSNQPQHFGDGTRLSIL.

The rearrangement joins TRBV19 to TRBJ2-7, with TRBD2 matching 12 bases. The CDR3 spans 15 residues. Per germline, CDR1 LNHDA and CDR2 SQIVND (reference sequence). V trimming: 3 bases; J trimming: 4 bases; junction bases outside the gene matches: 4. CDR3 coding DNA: TGTGCCAGTAGTATCGGACTAGCGGGAACATACGAGCAGTACTTC. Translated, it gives CASSIGLAGTYEQYF.

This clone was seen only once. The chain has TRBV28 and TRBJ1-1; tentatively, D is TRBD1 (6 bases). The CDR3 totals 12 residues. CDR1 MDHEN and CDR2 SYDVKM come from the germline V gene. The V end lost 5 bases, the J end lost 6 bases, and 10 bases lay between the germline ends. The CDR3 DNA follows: TGTGCCAGCAGTCTTCCAGGGGCTGAAGCTTTCTTT. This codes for CASSLPGAEAFF.

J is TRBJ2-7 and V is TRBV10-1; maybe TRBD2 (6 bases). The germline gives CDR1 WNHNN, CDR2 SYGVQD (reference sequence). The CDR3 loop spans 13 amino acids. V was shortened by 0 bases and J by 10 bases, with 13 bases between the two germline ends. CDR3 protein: CASSESEGAVQYF. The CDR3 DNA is TGCGCCAGCAGTGAGTCGGAGGGAGCGGTCCAGTACTTC.

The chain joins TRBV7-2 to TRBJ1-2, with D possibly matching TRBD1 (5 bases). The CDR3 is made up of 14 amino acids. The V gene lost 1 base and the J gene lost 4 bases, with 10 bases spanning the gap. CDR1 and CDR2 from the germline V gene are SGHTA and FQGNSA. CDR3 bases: TGTGCCAGCAGCTTAGAGGGGTCTGTCTATGGCTACACCTTC. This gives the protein CASSLEGSVYGYTF.

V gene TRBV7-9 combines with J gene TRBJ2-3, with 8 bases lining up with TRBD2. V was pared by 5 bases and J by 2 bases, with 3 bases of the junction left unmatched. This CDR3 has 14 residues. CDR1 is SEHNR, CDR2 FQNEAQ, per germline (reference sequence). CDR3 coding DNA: TGTGCCAGCAGCCCGGGACTAGACACAGATACGCAGTATTTT. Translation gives CASSPGLDTDTQYF. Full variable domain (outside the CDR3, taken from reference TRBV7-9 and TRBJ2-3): DTGVSQNPRHKITKRGQNVTFRCDPISEHNRLYWYRQTLGQGPEFLTYFQNEAQLEKSRLLSDRFSAERPKGSFSTLEIQRTEQGDSAMYLCASSPGLDTDTQYFGPGTRLTVL.

The CDR3 sequence: CASSLASGTVYTGELFF. In nucleotides, the CDR3 is TGTGCCAGCAGCTTAGCCTCTGGGACAGTATACACCGGGGAGCTGTTTTTT. The chain employs TRBV7-2 and TRBJ2-2; 7 bases agree with TRBD1. Trimming took 0 bases from V and 3 from J; bases not matched to a gene: 7. Germline V gene lookup returns CDR1 SGHTA and CDR2 FQGNSA. The CDR3 loop spans 17 amino acids.

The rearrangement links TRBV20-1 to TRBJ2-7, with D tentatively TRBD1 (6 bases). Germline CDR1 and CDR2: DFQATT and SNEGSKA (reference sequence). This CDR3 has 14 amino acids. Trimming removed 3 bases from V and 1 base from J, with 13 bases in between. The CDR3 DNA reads TGCAGTGCTAGTGGGCAGGGGTCTTCCTACGAGCAGTACTTC. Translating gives CSASGQGSSYEQYF.

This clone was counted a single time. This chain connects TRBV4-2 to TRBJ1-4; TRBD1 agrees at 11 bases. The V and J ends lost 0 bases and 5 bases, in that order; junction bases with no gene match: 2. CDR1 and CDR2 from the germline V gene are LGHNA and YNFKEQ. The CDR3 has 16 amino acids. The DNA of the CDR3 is TGTGCCAGCAGCCAAGAGGGGACAGGGGGGAATGAAAAACTGTTTTTT. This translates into CASSQEGTGGNEKLFF.

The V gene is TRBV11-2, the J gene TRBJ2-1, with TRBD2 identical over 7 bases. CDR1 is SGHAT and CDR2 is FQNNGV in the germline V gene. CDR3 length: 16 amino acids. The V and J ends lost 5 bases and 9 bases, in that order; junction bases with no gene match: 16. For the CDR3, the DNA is TGTGCCAGCAGCCCAGTTAGTCCGGGACTATTCACTGAGCAGTTCTTC. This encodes CASSPVSPGLFTEQFF.